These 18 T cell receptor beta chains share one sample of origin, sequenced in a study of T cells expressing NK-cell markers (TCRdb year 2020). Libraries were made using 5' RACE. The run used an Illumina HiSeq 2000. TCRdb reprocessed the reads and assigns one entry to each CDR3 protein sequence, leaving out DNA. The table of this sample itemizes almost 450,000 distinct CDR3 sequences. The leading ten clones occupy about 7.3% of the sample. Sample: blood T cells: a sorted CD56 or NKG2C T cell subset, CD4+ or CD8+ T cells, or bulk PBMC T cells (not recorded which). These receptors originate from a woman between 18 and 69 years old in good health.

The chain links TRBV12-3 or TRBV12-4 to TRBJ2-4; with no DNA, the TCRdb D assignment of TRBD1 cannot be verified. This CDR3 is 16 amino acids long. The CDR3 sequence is CASSFWGSGAKNIQYF.

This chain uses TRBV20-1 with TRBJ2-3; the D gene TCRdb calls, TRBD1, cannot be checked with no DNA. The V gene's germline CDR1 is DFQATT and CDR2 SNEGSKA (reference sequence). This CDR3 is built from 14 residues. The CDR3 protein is CSARDGTGGVTQYF.

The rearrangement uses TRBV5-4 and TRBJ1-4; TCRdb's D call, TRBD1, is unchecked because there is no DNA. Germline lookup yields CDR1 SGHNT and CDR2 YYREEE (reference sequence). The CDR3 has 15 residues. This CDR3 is CASSRSGGKDEKLFF.

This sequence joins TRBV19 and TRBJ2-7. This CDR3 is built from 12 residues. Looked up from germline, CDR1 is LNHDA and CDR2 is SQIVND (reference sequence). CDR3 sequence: CASSTGIYEQYF.

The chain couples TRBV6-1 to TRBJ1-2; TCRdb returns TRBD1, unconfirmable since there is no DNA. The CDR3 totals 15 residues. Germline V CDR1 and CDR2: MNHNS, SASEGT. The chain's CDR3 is CASRPRQGDNYGYTF.

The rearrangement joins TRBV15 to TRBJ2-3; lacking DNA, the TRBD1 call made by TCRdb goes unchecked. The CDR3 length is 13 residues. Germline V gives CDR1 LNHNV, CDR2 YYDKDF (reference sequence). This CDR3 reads CATRLGTVGTQYF.

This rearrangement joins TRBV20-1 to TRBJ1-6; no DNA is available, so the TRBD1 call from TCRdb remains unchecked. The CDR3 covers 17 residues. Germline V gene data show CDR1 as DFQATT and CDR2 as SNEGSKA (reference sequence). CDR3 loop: CSARDHQTGENNSPLHF.

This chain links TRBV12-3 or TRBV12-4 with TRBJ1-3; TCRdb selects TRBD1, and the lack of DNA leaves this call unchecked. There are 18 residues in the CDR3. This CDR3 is CASSFISWGARSGNTIYF.

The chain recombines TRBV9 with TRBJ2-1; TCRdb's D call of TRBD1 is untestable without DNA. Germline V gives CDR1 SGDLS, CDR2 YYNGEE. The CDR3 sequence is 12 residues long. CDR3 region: CASSVPGTEQFF.

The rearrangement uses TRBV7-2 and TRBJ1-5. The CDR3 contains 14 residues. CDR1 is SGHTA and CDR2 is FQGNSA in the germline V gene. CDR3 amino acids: CASSLGQRNQPQHF.

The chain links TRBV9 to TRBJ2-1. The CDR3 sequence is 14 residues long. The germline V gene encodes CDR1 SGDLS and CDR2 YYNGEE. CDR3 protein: CASSVATGYNEQFF.

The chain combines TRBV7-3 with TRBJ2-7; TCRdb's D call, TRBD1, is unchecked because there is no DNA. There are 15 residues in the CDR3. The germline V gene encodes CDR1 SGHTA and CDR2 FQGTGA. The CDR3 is CASSAQPGPGYEQYF.

CDR3 region: CSASSDGGRILDEQFF. This sequence joins TRBV20-1 and TRBJ2-1; TCRdb picks TRBD1, but there is no DNA to check that call. The germline V gene encodes CDR1 DFQATT and CDR2 SNEGSKA (reference sequence). The CDR3 length is 16 residues.

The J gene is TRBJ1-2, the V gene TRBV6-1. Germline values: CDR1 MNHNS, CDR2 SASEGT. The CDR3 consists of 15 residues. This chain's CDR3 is CASRGWVGRNYGYTF.

This CDR3 reads CASSPDSLSNQPQHF. The rearrangement joins TRBV5-1 to TRBJ1-5. The CDR3 runs to 15 residues. The germline V gene has CDR1 SGHRS and CDR2 YFSETQ.

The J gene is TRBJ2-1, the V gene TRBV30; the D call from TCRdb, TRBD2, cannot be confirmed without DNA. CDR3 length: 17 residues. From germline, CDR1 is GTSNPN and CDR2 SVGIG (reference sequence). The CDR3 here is CAWQSPGLAGGNNEQFF.

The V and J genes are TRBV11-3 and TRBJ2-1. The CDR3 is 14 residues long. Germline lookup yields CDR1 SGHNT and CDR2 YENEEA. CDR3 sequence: CASSGFDGDVEQFF.

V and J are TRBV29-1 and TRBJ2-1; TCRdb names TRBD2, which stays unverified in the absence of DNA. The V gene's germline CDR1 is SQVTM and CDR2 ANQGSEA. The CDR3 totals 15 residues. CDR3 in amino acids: CSVYLAGGFSHEQFF.